This TCR beta chain was sequenced for a study of shared clonotypes between healthy human individuals. It was across several immunoSEQ plates that each subset's genomic DNA was evenly split. Using immunoSEQ multiplex PCR, the repertoire was profiled, and TCRdb retains in-frame clones only, with some absent. The sample includes approximately 2.5 million clones, 85% to 95% of them seen just once. About this clone itself: Its antigen is not identified. Other DNA sequences from this sample encode an identical CDR3 as well.

The germline gives CDR1 SNHLY, CDR2 FYNNEI. The CDR3 runs 14 residues. V lost 1 base to trimming and J lost 2 bases, with 6 bases between them. Overall study results and limits: Generation of non-shared clonotypes was less probable than generation of clonotypes shared by all four donors. Richness estimates generally favored naive over memory subsets. Sequencing depth was a factor that was expected to affect clonotype sharing among donors.

This chain links TRBV2 with TRBJ1-5; D not resolved. This TCR derives from a man younger than 35 in good health. The specimen sequenced was naive CD4+ T cells sorted from blood. Subset indicated: CD45RA+ positively selected. The CDR3: CASSEGRGNQPQHF. The CDR3 DNA follows: TGTGCCAGCAGTGAAGGGAGAGGCAATCAGCCCCAGCATTTT.